Detailed here is one T cell receptor beta chain. What this receptor recognizes is not known. Per-base qualities were not stored, and no clone one base away is much larger. Germline trimming: 3 bases from V, 4 bases from J; junction bases outside gene matches: 3. Taken from cysteine to phenylalanine, the CDR3 has 13 residues. Only the CDR3 part of the read is kept: 39 bases, read in frame from the first base. According to the germline V gene, CDR1 reads SGHTA and CDR2 reads FQGNSA. This record belongs to a study of T-cell memory formation after mild COVID-19 (dated by TCRdb to the early 2020s). Describing the broader study: TCR sequence clusters from the two donors were largely donor specific. In a couple of donors, T-cell clones that expanded and contracted after mild COVID-19 were tracked by sequencing TCRalpha and TCRbeta repertoires over time. Two young, previously healthy adult volunteers made up the cohort, one male and one female.

Ficoll-Paque density gradient centrifugation was used to isolate PBMCs. General conclusions and limits of the study: Clones that contracted from day 15 to 85 showed balanced CD4/CD8 phenotypes, whereas a second wave of clones that expanded from day 15 to 37 leaned towards CD4+. The study included only a couple of mild cases, and larger cohorts that include severe cases with pre-infection samples were judged to be necessary. Contracting CD4+ clones were located mainly in the CM and EM memory subsets, whereas CD8+ clones were found to be enriched in EMRA. SARS-CoV-2 specificity was not confirmed for the second-wave clones peaking on day 37. Some responding clones were detected in pre-infection memory, which suggested that pre-existing cross-reactive memory T cells had joined the SARS-CoV-2 response.

The data were produced on an Illumina NovaSeq 6000. TCRalpha and TCRbeta cDNA libraries were constructed by 5'RACE with constant-segment primers, with sample barcodes and unique molecular identifiers being introduced. RNA was extracted from every sample with Trizol reagent. Library amplification was performed in two PCR steps, and a second sample barcode and Illumina TruSeq adapters were introduced in the second step. Sequencing of the libraries was done on an Illumina NovaSeq, producing 2 x 150 bp paired-end reads. As for the authors' bioinformatics: With migec v1.2.7, reads were demultiplexed and then collapsed into UMI-guided consensus sequences. Using mixcr v2.1.11, UMI consensuses were aligned to TRA and TRB V and J templates and then assembled into clonotypes. Expanded or contracted clonotypes were those called significant by both edgeR and NoisET, with noise models trained on biological replicates. For edgeR calls, the thresholds were a false discovery rate-adjusted p below 0.01 and a log2 fold-change of 1. PCA with hierarchical clustering of max-normalized trajectories of the 1000 most abundant clonotypes was used as exploratory dynamics analysis. Separately sequenced CD4+ and CD8+ repertoires were used to assign the CD4 or CD8 phenotype of responding clones. Starting from the raw public reads, TCRdb applied fastp trimming at Q25, assembled clones with MiXCR and retained in-frame beta chains. Duplicate CDR3 protein sequences are folded into a single record with the most common DNA and genes. The V and J calls shown here were made by TCRdb, not taken from the authors' results. The sample has about 300,000 distinct CDR3 sequences on record, roughly a fifth of them singletons. The ten largest clones add up to 20% to 25% of the sample.

Sequencing was done on a sample of PBMCs or a T cell subset sorted from them (not recorded which). This chain joins TRBV7-2 to TRBJ2-7, with 7 bases aligning to TRBD2. The receptor was derived from a man between 18 and 29 years old who had mild COVID-19 (a few samples of this study predate the infection). The sample titles of this study are shuffled in the database, so cell type and time point are left out; the donor was told from shared clones. The CDR3 region reads CASSFSGVYEQYF. The base sequence is TGTGCCAGCAGCTTCAGCGGGGTATACGAGCAGTACTTC.